The 28 T cell receptor beta chains below all came from one sample that was sequenced in a study of blood T cell repertoires in COVID-19. The protocol was immunoSEQ multiplex PCR, while the TCRdb copy is restricted to in-frame clones and leaves out a portion. The table includes around 250,000 clones, 90% detected once. Sequencing was performed on PBMCs or T cells enriched from blood (not recorded which). These receptors were taken from a man aged 45-65 years who had been exposed to COVID-19.

This chain uses TRBV9 with TRBJ1-2, with 10 nucleotides matching TRBD1. Germline loops: CDR1 SGDLS, CDR2 YYNGEE. This CDR3 region has 14 residues. Unmatched junction bases numbered 5, after V lost 4 bases and J lost 5 bases. For the CDR3, the DNA is TGTGCCAGCAGCAGAGGACAGGGGGGATATGGCTACACCTTC. Protein product: CASSRGQGGYGYTF.

V is TRBV5-1 and J is TRBJ1-1; 8 bases agree with TRBD1. The trim removed 2 bases at V and 5 bases at J, leaving 2 bases unmatched. Germline CDR1 reads SGHRS; CDR2 reads YFSETQ. The CDR3 runs to 13 residues. CDR3: CASSLQGGTEAFF. Written as DNA, the CDR3 is TGCGCCAGCAGCTTACAGGGGGGTACTGAAGCTTTCTTT.

The genes are TRBV4-2 and TRBJ2-1; 8 positions agree with TRBD2. The J segment lost 6 bases and the V segment lost 0 bases, leaving 7 bases of the junction unmatched. The CDR3 has 16 residues. Germline CDR1 reads LGHNA; CDR2 reads YNFKEQ. The CDR3 here is CASSQDGGGHVNEQFF. CDR3 DNA: TGTGCCAGCAGCCAAGACGGGGGGGGCCATGTCAATGAGCAGTTCTTC.

This sequence joins TRBV29-1 and TRBJ1-3; 11 bases match TRBD1. Germline V gene data show CDR1 as SQVTM and CDR2 as ANQGSEA. Losses at the gene ends were 3 bases for V and 0 bases for J; bases not matched to a gene: 1. This CDR3 has 15 amino acids. The CDR3 here is CSVEGTGGSGNTIYF. The CDR3 DNA follows: TGCAGCGTTGAGGGGACAGGGGGCTCTGGAAACACCATATATTTT. The full variable domain, rest sourced from reference TRBV29-1 and TRBJ1-3, is SAVISQKPSRDICQRGTSLTIQCQVDSQVTMMFWYRQQPGQSLTLIATANQGSEATYESGFVIDKFPISRPNLTFSTLTVSNMSPEDSSIYLCSVEGTGGSGNTIYFGEGSWLTVV.

The CDR3 DNA is TGCGCCAGCAGCTTTGGACAGGGTGTAAACACCATATATTTT. It yields the protein CASSFGQGVNTIYF. The gene calls are TRBV5-1 and TRBJ1-3; the match to TRBD1 covers 8 bases. V shed 2 bases, J shed 6 bases, and the junction held 4 bases outside the gene matches. Per the germline V gene, CDR1 is SGHRS and CDR2 is YFSETQ. This CDR3 has 14 amino acids.

This rearrangement joins TRBV3-1 (or the pseudogene TRBV3-2) to TRBJ2-7, with 12 bases aligning to TRBD1. CDR1 LGHDT and CDR2 YNNKEL come from the germline V gene (reference sequence). The CDR3 consists of 14 residues. Germline trimming cut 6 bases from V and 7 bases from J; bases unmatched to any gene: 7. The CDR3 bases are TGTGCCAGCAGTTGGGACAGGGGGCGCGGGGAGCAGTACTTC. Its translation: CASSWDRGRGEQYF.

This chain connects TRBV28 to TRBJ1-2, with a tentative D call TRBD1 (6 bases). Germline V gene sequence: CDR1 MDHEN, CDR2 SYDVKM. This CDR3 region has 13 residues. The ends were cut back, 8 bases at V and 3 bases at J, with 13 bases in the middle. The CDR3 reads CASESGVDYGYTF. The DNA for the CDR3 is TGTGCCAGCGAATCAGGGGTGGACTATGGCTACACCTTC.

The sample holds a few counts of this clone. The V call is TRBV7-2, the J call TRBJ1-5; D uncertain. Trimming took off 1 base at V and 0 bases at J, with 13 bases between the two ends. CDR1 is SGHTA, CDR2 FQGNSA, per germline. CDR3 length equals 17 residues. Here the CDR3 DNA reads TGTGCCAGCAGCTTAGTATACGGGAAATATAGCAATCAGCCCCAGCATTTT. This translates into CASSLVYGKYSNQPQHF. The full variable domain, in which reference TRBV7-2 and TRBJ1-5 provide the parts outside the CDR3, is GAGVSQSPSNKVTEKGKDVELRCDPISGHTALYWYRQSLGQGLEFLIYFQGNSAPDKSGLPSDRFSAERTGGSVSTLTIQRTQQEDSAVYLCASSLVYGKYSNQPQHFGDGTRLSIL.

Details on this clone: At the DNA level, this CDR3 is encoded by other sequences in the same sample as well. DNA of the CDR3: TGTGCCAGCTCACCGAGTTATAGCAATCAGCCCCAGCATTTT. The encoded protein is CASSPSYSNQPQHF. This sequence joins TRBV18 and TRBJ1-5, with D unresolved. The CDR3 contains 14 residues. With 3 bases removed from V and 0 bases from J, the gap between germline ends came to 6 bases. Germline lookup yields CDR1 KGHSH and CDR2 LQKENI.

V usage is TRBV5-1 and J usage is TRBJ2-1; 16 positions agree with TRBD2. This CDR3 is built from 16 residues. CDR1 is SGHRS and CDR2 is YFSETQ in the germline V gene. Germline trimming cut 5 bases from V and 8 bases from J; bases unmatched to any gene: 7. The CDR3: CASRWGLAGGPDEQFF. DNA of the CDR3: TGCGCCAGCAGGTGGGGACTAGCGGGGGGGCCGGATGAGCAGTTCTTC.

This chain uses TRBV5-1 with TRBJ2-1; TRBD1 matches 7 bases. Germline-derived CDR1 and CDR2 are SGHRS and YFSETQ. This CDR3 spans 16 amino acids. V lost 0 bases, J lost 0 bases, and 3 bases stayed unmatched. Here the CDR3 reads CASSLGGQSSYNEQFF. The DNA for the CDR3 is TGCGCCAGCAGCTTGGGGGGACAGAGCTCCTACAATGAGCAGTTCTTC.

This clone has only a few counts. V usage is TRBV7-8 and J usage is TRBJ2-5; possibly TRBD1 for D (5 bases). V lost 0 bases and J lost 5, with 19 bases in between. The germline V gene has CDR1 SGHVS and CDR2 FQNEAQ. The CDR3 is 17 amino acids. The CDR3 region is CASSLAERGAGRETQYF. CDR3 nucleotide sequence: TGTGCCAGCAGCTTAGCGGAAAGGGGCGCAGGCCGGGAGACCCAGTACTTC.

J is TRBJ2-2 and V is TRBV5-4; 13 positions agree with TRBD2. The V segment lost 1 base and the J segment 4 bases; nucleotides outside the gene matches: 13. This CDR3 is 20 amino acids long. From germline, CDR1 is SGHNT and CDR2 YYREEE (reference sequence). As DNA, the CDR3 is TGTGCCAGCAGCTTGTACGCCGAACTAGCGGGGGGGCCGGGCACCGGGGAGCTGTTTTTT. This gives the protein CASSLYAELAGGPGTGELFF.

The chain joins TRBV11-2 to TRBJ2-5, with D perhaps TRBD2 (5 bases). The V gene lost 5 bases and the J gene lost 4 bases, with 11 bases spanning the gap. CDR1 is SGHAT, CDR2 FQNNGV, per germline. This CDR3 contains 13 residues. The CDR3, as DNA: TGTGCCAGCAGCCCGGGAACCGTAGAGACCCAGTACTTC. Its protein is CASSPGTVETQYF.

This clone was detected only once. This chain links TRBV9 with TRBJ1-2; 7 bases are a match to TRBD1. Looked up from germline, CDR1 is SGDLS and CDR2 is YYNGEE. V gave up 0 bases and J gave up 1 base; unmatched junction bases: 3. The CDR3 extends over 15 amino acids. The CDR3 bases are TGTGCCAGCAGCGTAGCTCGGGACAGTAACTATGGCTACACCTTC. Translating gives CASSVARDSNYGYTF. The full variable domain, completed using reference TRBV9 and TRBJ1-2, is DSGVTQTPKHLITATGQRVTLRCSPRSGDLSVYWYQQSLDQGLQFLIQYYNGEERAKGNILERFSAQQFPDLHSELNLSSLELGDSALYFCASSVARDSNYGYTFGSGTRLTVV.

This chain links TRBV2 with TRBJ1-5; D is perhaps TRBD1 (6 bases). The V end lost 4 bases, the J end lost 3 bases, and 22 bases lay between the germline ends. Germline-derived CDR1 and CDR2 are SNHLY and FYNNEI. The CDR3 extends over 18 amino acids. CDR3 bases: TGTGCCAGCAGTGCCGGATTCTCCCAGGGGCCCCTCAATCAGCCCCAGCATTTT. It specifies CASSAGFSQGPLNQPQHF.

The gene calls are TRBV2 and TRBJ2-2; 11 bases fit TRBD1. The V and J ends lost 7 bases and 5 bases, in that order; junction bases with no gene match: 3. The CDR3 runs to 14 residues. Germline V gene data show CDR1 as SNHLY and CDR2 as FYNNEI. The CDR3, as DNA: TGTGCCAGCACCGGACAGGGGGCTACCGGGGAGCTGTTTTTT. It translates to CASTGQGATGELFF.

This clone was seen once. The rearrangement uses TRBV19 and TRBJ1-6; 7 bases map to TRBD1. CDR1 is LNHDA and CDR2 is SQIVND in the germline V gene (reference sequence). The CDR3 is 14 residues long. V lost 7 bases and J lost 8; bases outside the gene matches: 8. CDR3 region: CASTSRRGDSPLHF. In DNA, the CDR3 is TGTGCCAGTACCTCCCGCAGGGGGGATTCACCCCTCCACTTT.

The V gene is TRBV7-3, the J gene TRBJ2-1; 8 bases agree with TRBD2. The CDR3 has 16 amino acids. After removal of 5 bases from V and 0 bases from J, the junction contained 6 bases not matched to a gene. Germline V gene sequence: CDR1 SGHTA, CDR2 FQGTGA. DNA of the CDR3: TGTGCCAGCAGCGATAGCGGGGACCCCTCCTACAATGAGCAGTTCTTC. Residues: CASSDSGDPSYNEQFF.

The rearrangement links TRBV2 to TRBJ2-5; TRBD2 is a possible D gene (6 bases). Deletions cut 9 bases from V and 5 bases from J, with 22 bases between. In germline, CDR1 is SNHLY, CDR2 FYNNEI. The CDR3 is 15 residues long. This CDR3 reads CASVGGARVWETQYF. The CDR3 DNA is TGTGCCAGTGTCGGAGGGGCTCGCGTTTGGGAGACCCAGTACTTC.

The rearrangement links TRBV12-2 to TRBJ2-2; the table's D call, TRBD2, has no DNA check behind it. TRBV12-2 is classified as a pseudogene. The CDR3 is made up of 18 amino acids. In nucleotides, the CDR3 is TGTGCAAGTCGCCCCGAAACTAGCGGGAGCCCTAGCACCGGGGAGCTGTTTTTT. The encoded protein is CASRPETSGSPSTGELFF.

The chain joins TRBV3-1 (or the pseudogene TRBV3-2) to TRBJ2-2, with D possibly TRBD1 on 5 matching bases. The CDR3 is 13 residues long. V gave up 6 bases and J gave up 2 bases, with 7 bases separating them. Germline CDR1 LGHDT, CDR2 YNNKEL (reference sequence). The CDR3 here is CASRDTNTGELFF. The CDR3 DNA follows: TGTGCCAGCAGGGACACAAACACCGGGGAGCTGTTTTTT.

V gene TRBV28 combines with J gene TRBJ2-5, with 12 bases matching TRBD2. Per germline, CDR1 MDHEN and CDR2 SYDVKM. Trimming cost V 1 base and J 4 bases; bases outside gene matches: 10. This CDR3 comprises 18 residues. The CDR3 sequence: CASSLFSLAGGPGETQYF. CDR3 sequence (DNA): TGTGCCAGCAGTTTATTTTCTCTAGCGGGAGGGCCGGGAGAGACCCAGTACTTC.

The chain links TRBV9 to TRBJ1-2, with 10 bases matching TRBD1. The germline gives CDR1 SGDLS, CDR2 YYNGEE. The CDR3 has 14 residues. V dropped 4 bases and J dropped 4; count of bases not matched to a gene: 4. The CDR3 coding sequence is TGTGCCAGCAGCCCGGGGACAGGGGCCTATGGCTACACCTTC. Its translation: CASSPGTGAYGYTF.

This chain links TRBV6-5 with TRBJ1-2; no reliable D call. Germline V gives CDR1 MNHEY, CDR2 SVGAGI. The V end lost 4 bases, the J end lost 4 bases, and 10 bases lay between the germline ends. This CDR3 comprises 13 residues. This chain's CDR3 is CASSLWPGYGYTF. CDR3 in DNA: TGTGCCAGCAGTTTGTGGCCTGGCTATGGCTACACCTTC.

The chain joins TRBV20-1 to TRBJ1-1, with D possibly being TRBD1 (5 bases). The V and J ends lost 3 bases and 11 bases respectively, with 13 bases between them. Germline loops: CDR1 DFQATT, CDR2 SNEGSKA (reference sequence). This CDR3 contains 11 residues. The CDR3, as DNA: TGCAGTGCTAGCAGGGAAGGATTGGCTTTCTTT. Protein product: CSASREGLAFF.

The rearrangement links TRBV5-1 to TRBJ2-3; 9 bases match TRBD2. The CDR3 contains 18 residues. The V segment lost 1 base and the J segment 0 bases; nucleotides outside the gene matches: 9. CDR1 SGHRS and CDR2 YFSETQ come from the germline V gene. The CDR3 nucleotides are TGCGCCAGCAGCTTGACGGCTAGCGGGATCACTAGCACAGATACGCAGTATTTT. This gives the protein CASSLTASGITSTDTQYF. The full variable domain, its missing parts supplied by reference TRBV5-1 and TRBJ2-3, is KAGVTQTPRYLIKTRGQQVTLSCSPISGHRSVSWYQQTPGQGLQFLFEYFSETQRNKGNFPGRFSGRQFSNSRSEMNVSTLELGDSALYLCASSLTASGITSTDTQYFGPGTRLTVL.

The rearrangement links TRBV21-1 to TRBJ2-5; the table assigns TRBD1, which was not confirmed against the DNA. TRBV21-1 is termed a pseudogene. The CDR3 totals 14 residues. CDR3 bases: TGTGCCAGCAGCTACACAGGAGTAGAGGAGACCCAGTACTTC. Amino acid sequence: CASSYTGVEETQYF.